Following are 17 T cell receptor beta chains from one sample sequenced in a study of human T cells and chemical hapten exposure. Using its own MiXCR run on the RACE reads, TCRdb lists one record per CDR3 protein. The sample holds a few hundred thousand distinct CDR3 sequences; about 6.9% are singletons and the top ten take less than 6.5%. The time point denotes: patch test 2, 6 weeks after DPC sensitization. Noted treatment: therapeutic diphenylcyclopropenone sensitization with weekly scalp DPC. This material consisted of whole blood, taken in connection with sensitization to the hapten diphenylcyclopropenone (DPC). Receptors originate from a woman in her late teens or twenties with alopecia areata. Some clones in this sample may be carry-over from other donors' samples.

This clonotype was detected ten times or more. This chain connects TRBV6-5 to TRBJ1-2; weak D call: TRBD1 (5 bases). From germline, CDR1 is MNHEY and CDR2 SVGAGI. Trimming removed 0 bases from V and 2 bases from J, with 10 bases in between. The CDR3 consists of 15 residues. The CDR3 sequence: CASSYSGAVNYGYTF. CDR3 in DNA: TGTGCCAGCAGTTACTCCGGGGCCGTCAACTATGGCTACACCTTC.

The chain uses TRBV5-5 and TRBJ1-6; D unresolved. V lost 2 bases and J lost 0, with 12 bases in between. The CDR3 is made up of 17 amino acids. From germline, CDR1 is SGHKS and CDR2 YYEKEE (reference sequence). The CDR3 is CASSFNPGSSYNSPLHF. The CDR3 nucleotides are TGTGCCAGCAGCTTTAACCCCGGGAGCTCCTATAATTCACCCCTCCACTTT. The full variable domain, in which reference TRBV5-5 and TRBJ1-6 provide the parts outside the CDR3, is DAGVTQSPTHLIKTRGQQVTLRCSPISGHKSVSWYQQVLGQGPQFIFQYYEKEERGRGNFPDRFSARQFPNYSSELNVNALLLGDSALYLCASSFNPGSSYNSPLHFGNGTRLTVT.

In its sample, this clonotype was seen many times. V and J are TRBV6-2 or TRBV6-3 and TRBJ1-2; D is undetermined. This CDR3 is built from 12 residues. Germline V gene data show CDR1 as MNHEY and CDR2 as SVGEGT. Trimming took 0 bases from V and 8 from J, leaving 7 bases between them. The CDR3 here is CASSYSLRGYTF. The CDR3 nucleotides read TGTGCCAGCAGTTACTCGCTAAGAGGCTACACCTTC.

This clonotype was recorded at least ten times. The rearrangement uses TRBV4-3 and TRBJ2-2; 8 bases fit TRBD1. This CDR3 region has 17 residues. J gave up 7 bases and V 0 bases, and 10 bases lay outside the gene matches. CDR1 and CDR2 (germline): LGHNA, YSLEER. The CDR3 loop is CASSQDSFRGPGGELFF. The CDR3 DNA reads TGCGCCAGCAGCCAAGATTCGTTCAGGGGGCCGGGCGGGGAGCTGTTTTTT.

This clonotype was counted between two and nine times. The gene calls are TRBV20-1 and TRBJ1-4, with D uncertain. The CDR3 runs 13 residues. Looked up from germline, CDR1 is DFQATT and CDR2 is SNEGSKA (reference sequence). The V end lost 6 bases, the J end lost 5 bases, and 13 bases lay between the germline ends. Here the CDR3 reads CSAKSGSNEKLFF. The CDR3 DNA follows: TGCAGTGCCAAGTCCGGTAGCAATGAAAAACTGTTTTTT.

V and J are TRBV5-5 and TRBJ1-2; D gene uncertain. CDR1 is SGHKS and CDR2 is YYEKEE in the germline V gene (reference sequence). V was pared by 6 bases and J by 8 bases, with 17 bases between. CDR3 length: 13 residues. The CDR3 DNA sequence: TGTGCCAGCACCCCTAACCCCCCGGGCGGCTACACCTTC. Translating it yields CASTPNPPGGYTF.

Only a few counts were recorded for this clonotype. V is TRBV12-3 or TRBV12-4 and J is TRBJ2-3; no definite D call. Trimming took off 6 bases at V and 1 base at J, with 11 bases between the two ends. This CDR3 contains 14 residues. CDR3 nucleotide sequence: TGTGCCAGCAGCCCAGTAGGGCGCACAGATACGCAGTATTTT. It is translated as CASSPVGRTDTQYF.

This clonotype was counted between two and nine times. Here the CDR3 reads CAISEGRVDQPQHF. The CDR3 DNA follows: TGTGCCATCAGTGAGGGGAGGGTCGACCAGCCCCAGCATTTT. The chain couples TRBV10-3 to TRBJ1-5; D remains unclear. This CDR3 has 14 residues. Germline CDR1 is ENHRY and CDR2 is SYGVKD. The V end lost 2 bases, the J end lost 7 bases, and 12 bases lay between the germline ends.

This clonotype appeared many times. CDR3 amino acids: CSATGTVNQPQHF. DNA for the CDR3: TGCAGTGCCACCGGGACAGTAAATCAGCCCCAGCATTTT. The genes are TRBV20-1 and TRBJ1-5; TRBD1 matches 7 bases. Germline V gives CDR1 DFQATT, CDR2 SNEGSKA (reference sequence). V shed 6 bases, J shed 4 bases, and the junction held 6 bases outside the gene matches. The CDR3 consists of 13 residues.

In this sample, this clonotype turned up many times. The CDR3 spells CASSHRVMNTEAFF. The CDR3 DNA sequence: TGTGCCAGCAGTCACAGGGTGATGAACACTGAAGCTTTCTTT. The chain joins TRBV6-2 or TRBV6-3 to TRBJ1-1; tentative D call: TRBD1 (6 bases). CDR1 MNHEY and CDR2 SVGEGT come from the germline V gene. The V gene lost 5 bases and the J gene lost 0 bases, with 10 bases spanning the gap. The CDR3 consists of 14 residues.

This clonotype was found many times. This chain connects TRBV5-1 to TRBJ2-3; D gene unclear. V dropped 7 bases and J dropped 4 bases, with 16 bases sitting between them. The germline CDR1 and CDR2 sequences are SGHRS and YFSETQ. This CDR3 contains 14 residues. The CDR3 loop is CASGPMGRSDTQYF. In DNA form, the CDR3 reads TGCGCCAGCGGGCCGATGGGCAGGTCAGATACGCAGTATTTT.

There are a few counts of this clonotype. This chain uses TRBV20-1 with TRBJ2-7; D perhaps matches TRBD2 (5 bases). This CDR3 is 15 amino acids long. Germline-derived CDR1 and CDR2 are DFQATT and SNEGSKA (reference sequence). V lost 0 bases and J lost 0, with 12 bases in between. CDR3 sequence: CSARDKAVLSYEQYF. In nucleotides, the CDR3 is TGCAGTGCTAGAGATAAAGCGGTTCTCTCCTACGAGCAGTACTTC.

This clonotype has a count of ten or more. V usage is TRBV7-8 and J usage is TRBJ1-2; D unresolved. CDR3 length equals 15 residues. Trimming left V 1 base short and J 1 base short, with 10 bases between. From germline, CDR1 is SGHVS and CDR2 FQNEAQ. The CDR3 nucleotides read TGTGCCAGCAGCTTAGAGGGCGGATTTAACTATGGCTACACCTTC. It is translated as CASSLEGGFNYGYTF.

This clonotype was seen repeatedly, ten times or more. The V and J genes are TRBV29-1 and TRBJ1-2; 8 bases align to TRBD1. Trimming cost V 3 bases and J 5 bases; bases outside gene matches: 8. The CDR3 is 14 amino acids. Germline V lookup: CDR1 SQVTM, CDR2 ANQGSEA. The CDR3 loop is CSVEGGGQGYGYTF. Written as DNA, the CDR3 is TGCAGCGTTGAGGGTGGAGGACAGGGTTATGGCTACACCTTC.

Many counts were recorded for this clonotype. The chain is built from TRBV20-1 and TRBJ2-5; maybe TRBD1 (5 bases). Germline CDR1 reads DFQATT; CDR2 reads SNEGSKA (reference sequence). V was clipped by 6 bases and J by 2 bases, with 7 bases between them. CDR3 length: 11 amino acids. DNA of the CDR3: TGCAGTGCCCACAGGCAAGAGACCCAGTACTTC. Its protein is CSAHRQETQYF.

The rearrangement links TRBV7-9 to TRBJ1-1, with D possibly being TRBD1 (6 bases). Per germline, CDR1 SEHNR and CDR2 FQNEAQ (reference sequence). The CDR3 consists of 15 residues. V was pared by 5 bases and J by 5 bases, with 18 bases between. This CDR3 reads CASSQNRAGGTEAFF. CDR3 DNA sequence: TGTGCCAGCAGCCAGAACAGGGCGGGGGGTACTGAAGCTTTCTTT.

Only a few counts were recorded for this clonotype. J is TRBJ1-6 and V is TRBV12-3 or TRBV12-4; unclear D gene. The ends were cut back, 5 bases at V and 7 bases at J, with 9 bases in the middle. This CDR3 has 13 amino acids. The CDR3 sequence: CASSIDGNSPLHF. The CDR3 DNA follows: TGTGCCAGCAGTATAGACGGGAATTCACCCCTCCACTTT.